Sequencing of this TCR beta chain was carried out in a study of cytomegalovirus exposure and HLA in healthy donors. General observations from the study: Under in vitro conditions, a few CMV-associated chains were confirmed as specific for CMV antigens. Being productive about 87% or about 30% of the time was typical of most TCR beta V segments in an earlier analysis.

In regard to this clone: What it recognizes is unknown.

CDR3 length: 15 amino acids. Germline V gene data show CDR1 as SGHDN and CDR2 as FVKESK. V trimming: 0 bases; J trimming: 3 bases; junction bases outside the gene matches: 2. It was with 60 Vbeta and 13 Jbeta primers that the PCR ran. Assay: immunoSEQ multiplex PCR; the TCRdb copy retains only in-frame clones and omits some. The top ten clones hold 3% to 4.5% of a sample with 200,000 to 250,000 clones, approximately 78% of them seen once. The sample taken for sequencing was PBMCs. The chain links TRBV14 to TRBJ2-7; TRBD2 matches at 10 bases. The receptor's source is a male donor in good health and CMV-seronegative. DNA for the CDR3: TGTGCCAGCAGCCAAGAACTAGCGGGATTCTACGAGCAGTACTTC. Translated, it gives CASSQELAGFYEQYF.